These T cell receptor beta chains were read from a single sample in a study of T cells after yellow fever vaccination. A single record per CDR3 protein comes from TCRdb applying MiXCR to the 5' RACE reads. Here the sample spans about 53,000 distinct CDR3 sequences, roughly 6.9% being singletons. The starting material was CD8+ T cells sorted from PBMCs, obtained on the day of the first yellow fever vaccination. These receptors were obtained from a man between 18 and 29 years old who received the YFV17D yellow fever vaccine. Each CDR3 is given with its conserved first and last residue. Fields, in order: V gene, J gene, clone size, D gene, CDR3 protein, CDR3 DNA. The D gene is left open where the match is weak. Only some rows state a clone size, as once, few, many or a class for expanded clones.

v_call: TRBV6-5; j_call: TRBJ2-1; clone_size: few; d_call: .; cdr3_aa: CASSYIGDEQFF; cdr3_nt: TGTGCCAGCAGTTACATTGGCGATGAGCAGTTCTTC
v_call: TRBV6-5; j_call: TRBJ2-2; clone_size: few; d_call: .; cdr3_aa: CASSPRQSYTGELFF; cdr3_nt: TGTGCCAGCAGTCCCCGACAGAGTTACACCGGGGAGCTGTTTTTT
v_call: TRBV4-3; j_call: TRBJ2-1; clone_size: .; d_call: TRBD2; cdr3_aa: CASSQGVGRGAGDEQFF; cdr3_nt: TGCGCCAGCAGCCAAGGCGTGGGGCGGGGGGCCGGGGATGAGCAGTTCTTC
v_call: TRBV7-6; j_call: TRBJ2-5; clone_size: many; d_call: .; cdr3_aa: CASSLKGTPTVPPGETQYF; cdr3_nt: TGTGCCAGCAGCTTAAAGGGAACGCCGACGGTACCCCCCGGGGAGACCCAGTACTTC
v_call: TRBV5-1; j_call: TRBJ2-1; clone_size: many; d_call: .; cdr3_aa: CASHQGLHNEQFF; cdr3_nt: TGCGCCAGCCATCAGGGGTTGCACAATGAGCAGTTCTTC
v_call: TRBV30; j_call: TRBJ2-7; clone_size: .; d_call: .; cdr3_aa: CAWSVRFYEQYF; cdr3_nt: TGTGCCTGGAGTGTACGCTTCTACGAGCAGTACTTC
v_call: TRBV28; j_call: TRBJ1-6; clone_size: .; d_call: .; cdr3_aa: CASSPLGGEYNSPLHF; cdr3_nt: TGTGCCAGCAGTCCCCTTGGGGGCGAATATAATTCACCCCTCCACTTT
v_call: TRBV3-1; j_call: TRBJ1-4; clone_size: .; d_call: TRBD1; cdr3_aa: CASSQDRRQGARKLFF; cdr3_nt: TGTGCCAGCAGCCAAGATCGCCGACAGGGGGCGCGAAAACTGTTTTTT
v_call: TRBV4-3; j_call: TRBJ2-1; clone_size: many; d_call: .; cdr3_aa: CASSQSETGSSYNEQFF; cdr3_nt: TGCGCCAGCAGCCAATCTGAAACCGGTAGCTCCTACAATGAGCAGTTCTTC
v_call: TRBV7-6; j_call: TRBJ1-1; clone_size: many; d_call: .; cdr3_aa: CASSLAGDVTEAFF; cdr3_nt: TGTGCCAGCAGCTTAGCGGGGGACGTGACTGAAGCTTTCTTT
v_call: TRBV6-1; j_call: TRBJ2-2; clone_size: many; d_call: TRBD1; cdr3_aa: CASSRDRGTNTRELFF; cdr3_nt: TGTGCCAGCAGTCGCGACAGGGGGACGAACACCCGGGAGCTGTTTTTT
v_call: TRBV4-1; j_call: TRBJ2-3; clone_size: few; d_call: .; cdr3_aa: CASSQEKISDTQYF; cdr3_nt: TGCGCCAGCAGCCAAGAAAAAATCTCAGATACGCAGTATTTT
v_call: TRBV4-1; j_call: TRBJ1-2; clone_size: many; d_call: TRBD1; cdr3_aa: CASGTVPGDYGYTF; cdr3_nt: TGCGCCAGCGGGACAGTCCCGGGGGACTATGGCTACACCTTC
v_call: TRBV5-4; j_call: TRBJ2-7; clone_size: few; d_call: .; cdr3_aa: CASSLSSGFEQYF; cdr3_nt: TGTGCCAGCAGCTTGTCGTCAGGATTCGAGCAGTACTTC
v_call: TRBV28; j_call: TRBJ2-2; clone_size: many; d_call: .; cdr3_aa: CASGVTNTGELFF; cdr3_nt: TGTGCCAGCGGAGTTACGAACACCGGGGAGCTGTTTTTT
v_call: TRBV5-4; j_call: TRBJ2-2; clone_size: .; d_call: TRBD2; cdr3_aa: CASSFGGADTGELFF; cdr3_nt: TGTGCCAGCAGCTTCGGGGGGGCGGACACCGGGGAGCTGTTTTTT
v_call: TRBV12-3/TRBV12-4; j_call: TRBJ1-6; clone_size: .; d_call: .; cdr3_aa: CASSSGHPNSPLHF; cdr3_nt: TGTGCCAGCAGTTCAGGTCACCCTAATTCACCCCTCCACTTT
v_call: TRBV7-6; j_call: TRBJ2-1; clone_size: few; d_call: .; cdr3_aa: CASSLDGGSYNEQFF; cdr3_nt: TGTGCCAGCAGCTTAGATGGGGGCTCCTACAATGAGCAGTTCTTC
v_call: TRBV7-2; j_call: TRBJ1-3; clone_size: few; d_call: .; cdr3_aa: CASSDVPGNTIYF; cdr3_nt: TGTGCCAGCAGCGATGTACCTGGAAACACCATATATTTT
v_call: TRBV3-1; j_call: TRBJ2-7; clone_size: .; d_call: TRBD1; cdr3_aa: CASSLSGTGAYEQYF; cdr3_nt: TGTGCCAGCAGCCTGTCCGGGACAGGGGCCTACGAGCAGTACTTC
v_call: TRBV3-1; j_call: TRBJ1-5; clone_size: few; d_call: .; cdr3_aa: CASSQQHF; cdr3_nt: TGTGCCAGCAGCCAGCAGCATTTT
v_call: TRBV6-2/TRBV6-3; j_call: TRBJ2-7; clone_size: many; d_call: TRBD1; cdr3_aa: CASSYSDLDRGFSYEQYF; cdr3_nt: TGTGCCAGCAGTTACTCTGACCTCGACAGGGGGTTCAGCTACGAGCAGTACTTC
v_call: TRBV4-1; j_call: TRBJ2-7; clone_size: many; d_call: .; cdr3_aa: CASSPRAGSYEQYF; cdr3_nt: TGCGCCAGCAGCCCCAGGGCGGGTTCCTACGAGCAGTACTTC
v_call: TRBV7-9; j_call: TRBJ2-5; clone_size: many; d_call: TRBD1; cdr3_aa: CASSSGVRQGYQETQYF; cdr3_nt: TGTGCCAGCAGCTCCGGCGTAAGACAGGGGTACCAAGAGACCCAGTACTTC
v_call: TRBV27; j_call: TRBJ2-3; clone_size: many; d_call: TRBD1; cdr3_aa: CASSPLTGGTDTQYF; cdr3_nt: TGTGCCAGCAGTCCCCTGACAGGGGGAACAGATACGCAGTATTTT
v_call: TRBV12-3/TRBV12-4; j_call: TRBJ1-2; clone_size: many; d_call: .; cdr3_aa: CASSPTGNYGYTF; cdr3_nt: TGTGCCAGCAGCCCCACAGGGAACTATGGCTACACCTTC
v_call: TRBV2; j_call: TRBJ2-5; clone_size: .; d_call: TRBD1; cdr3_aa: CASRTGTGGVETQYF; cdr3_nt: TGTGCCAGCAGAACCGGGACAGGGGGCGTGGAGACCCAGTACTTC
v_call: TRBV11-2; j_call: TRBJ1-2; clone_size: .; d_call: .; cdr3_aa: CASSQDWGGEGYTF; cdr3_nt: TGTGCCAGCAGCCAAGATTGGGGGGGCGAAGGCTACACCTTC
v_call: TRBV28; j_call: TRBJ2-7; clone_size: many; d_call: .; cdr3_aa: CASSLGAAGIDEQYF; cdr3_nt: TGTGCCAGCAGTCTTGGGGCGGCAGGGATCGACGAGCAGTACTTC
v_call: TRBV4-1; j_call: TRBJ2-5; clone_size: .; d_call: .; cdr3_aa: CASSQGREETQYF; cdr3_nt: TGCGCCAGCAGCCAAGGTCGTGAAGAGACCCAGTACTTC
v_call: TRBV7-9; j_call: TRBJ2-5; clone_size: many; d_call: .; cdr3_aa: CASSPSGLYLRGTQYF; cdr3_nt: TGTGCCAGCAGCCCATCTGGACTGTACCTCCGGGGGACCCAGTACTTC
v_call: TRBV15; j_call: TRBJ2-7; clone_size: .; d_call: .; cdr3_aa: CATSSLGLYEQYF; cdr3_nt: TGTGCCACCAGCAGTCTAGGGCTCTACGAGCAGTACTTC
v_call: TRBV4-1; j_call: TRBJ1-5; clone_size: few; d_call: .; cdr3_aa: CASSQEARGYQGNQPQHF; cdr3_nt: TGCGCCAGCAGCCAAGAAGCAAGGGGGTATCAGGGAAATCAGCCCCAGCATTTT
v_call: TRBV9; j_call: TRBJ2-1; clone_size: many; d_call: TRBD2; cdr3_aa: CASSGRLADNEQFF; cdr3_nt: TGTGCCAGCAGCGGAAGACTAGCGGACAATGAGCAGTTCTTC
v_call: TRBV9; j_call: TRBJ2-1; clone_size: many; d_call: .; cdr3_aa: CASSETLLARADEQFF; cdr3_nt: TGTGCCAGCAGCGAGACCCTCCTAGCGAGGGCCGATGAGCAGTTCTTC
v_call: TRBV7-2; j_call: TRBJ2-3; clone_size: .; d_call: .; cdr3_aa: CASSLEQATRPDTQYF; cdr3_nt: TGTGCCAGCAGCTTAGAGCAGGCTACCCGCCCAGATACGCAGTATTTT
v_call: TRBV20-1; j_call: TRBJ2-3; clone_size: few; d_call: TRBD1; cdr3_aa: CSARLRGLDTQYF; cdr3_nt: TGCAGTGCTAGGTTGAGGGGGCTGGATACGCAGTATTTT
v_call: TRBV9; j_call: TRBJ2-1; clone_size: many; d_call: .; cdr3_aa: CASSVVKGGHNEQFF; cdr3_nt: TGTGCCAGCAGCGTAGTAAAGGGTGGACACAATGAGCAGTTCTTC
v_call: TRBV19; j_call: TRBJ1-2; clone_size: many; d_call: .; cdr3_aa: CASRSGEGYTF; cdr3_nt: TGTGCCAGTAGGTCCGGGGAAGGCTACACCTTC
v_call: TRBV13; j_call: TRBJ2-5; clone_size: many; d_call: .; cdr3_aa: CASSLGRLLGETQYF; cdr3_nt: TGTGCCAGCAGCTTAGGCAGGTTACTAGGGGAGACCCAGTACTTC
v_call: TRBV5-1; j_call: TRBJ2-1; clone_size: .; d_call: TRBD2; cdr3_aa: CASSLVGSGGNEQFF; cdr3_nt: TGCGCCAGCAGCTTGGTCGGTAGCGGGGGCAATGAGCAGTTCTTC
v_call: TRBV9; j_call: TRBJ1-2; clone_size: .; d_call: .; cdr3_aa: CASRARDGRYGYTF; cdr3_nt: TGTGCCAGCAGGGCACGGGACGGGAGGTATGGCTACACCTTC
v_call: TRBV4-1; j_call: TRBJ1-5; clone_size: many; d_call: .; cdr3_aa: CASSLLLDHSNQPQHF; cdr3_nt: TGCGCCAGCAGCCTTCTACTGGACCATAGCAATCAGCCCCAGCATTTT
v_call: TRBV7-8; j_call: TRBJ2-7; clone_size: many; d_call: .; cdr3_aa: CASSRDGLEYF; cdr3_nt: TGTGCCAGCAGCCGGGATGGACTCGAATACTTC
v_call: TRBV7-6; j_call: TRBJ2-7; clone_size: many; d_call: .; cdr3_aa: CASSLFGTSEQYF; cdr3_nt: TGTGCCAGCAGCTTATTCGGGACATCCGAGCAGTACTTC
v_call: TRBV7-9; j_call: TRBJ2-1; clone_size: many; d_call: .; cdr3_aa: CASSPRAYNEQFF; cdr3_nt: TGTGCCAGCAGCCCCAGGGCCTACAATGAGCAGTTCTTC
v_call: TRBV14; j_call: TRBJ2-1; clone_size: few; d_call: .; cdr3_aa: CASSRTGFSYNEQFF; cdr3_nt: TGTGCCAGCAGCCGAACGGGATTCTCCTACAATGAGCAGTTCTTC
v_call: TRBV11-2; j_call: TRBJ1-1; clone_size: few; d_call: .; cdr3_aa: CASSQEGGVGTEAFF; cdr3_nt: TGTGCCAGCAGCCAAGAGGGGGGCGTGGGGACTGAAGCTTTCTTT
v_call: TRBV4-3; j_call: TRBJ2-5; clone_size: many; d_call: TRBD2; cdr3_aa: CASSQDPSGGAETQYF; cdr3_nt: TGCGCCAGCAGCCAAGATCCTAGCGGGGGGGCAGAGACCCAGTACTTC
v_call: TRBV7-9; j_call: TRBJ1-2; clone_size: many; d_call: .; cdr3_aa: CASSLPGGGGYTF; cdr3_nt: TGTGCCAGCAGCTTACCTGGTGGAGGAGGCTACACCTTC
v_call: TRBV28; j_call: TRBJ1-6; clone_size: few; d_call: .; cdr3_aa: CASSLILLSSYNSPLHF; cdr3_nt: TGTGCCAGCAGTTTGATTCTCCTGAGCTCCTATAATTCACCCCTCCACTTT
v_call: TRBV29-1; j_call: TRBJ1-2; clone_size: many; d_call: .; cdr3_aa: CSVGHGGSYGYTF; cdr3_nt: TGCAGCGTGGGGCACGGCGGGTCCTATGGCTACACCTTC
v_call: TRBV3-1; j_call: TRBJ1-4; clone_size: few; d_call: .; cdr3_aa: CASSQGAGTVGLFF; cdr3_nt: TGTGCCAGCAGCCAAGGGGCAGGGACGGTCGGACTGTTTTTT
v_call: TRBV7-6; j_call: TRBJ2-6; clone_size: .; d_call: .; cdr3_aa: CASSGFRFSGANVLTF; cdr3_nt: TGTGCCAGCAGCGGATTCAGGTTCTCTGGGGCCAACGTCCTGACTTTC
v_call: TRBV6-2/TRBV6-3; j_call: TRBJ2-2; clone_size: .; d_call: TRBD2; cdr3_aa: CASRRERGNTGELFF; cdr3_nt: TGTGCCAGCAGGCGGGAGAGGGGGAACACCGGGGAGCTGTTTTTT
v_call: TRBV25-1; j_call: TRBJ1-5; clone_size: few; d_call: .; cdr3_aa: CASSPSGTVSNQPQHF; cdr3_nt: TGTGCCAGCAGTCCTTCCGGGACCGTGAGCAATCAGCCCCAGCATTTT